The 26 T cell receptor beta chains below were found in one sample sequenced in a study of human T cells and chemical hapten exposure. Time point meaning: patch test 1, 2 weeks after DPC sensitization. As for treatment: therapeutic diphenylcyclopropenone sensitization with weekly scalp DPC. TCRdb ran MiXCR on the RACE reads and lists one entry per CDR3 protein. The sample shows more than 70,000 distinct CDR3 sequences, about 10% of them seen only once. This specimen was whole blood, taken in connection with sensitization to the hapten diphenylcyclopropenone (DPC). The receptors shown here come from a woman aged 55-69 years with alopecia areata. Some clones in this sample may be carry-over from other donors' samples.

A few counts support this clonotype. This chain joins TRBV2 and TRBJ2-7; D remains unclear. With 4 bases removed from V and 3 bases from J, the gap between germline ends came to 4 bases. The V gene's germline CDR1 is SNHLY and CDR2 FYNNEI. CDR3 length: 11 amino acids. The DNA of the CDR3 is TGTGCCAGCAGTGGGTTCTACGAGCAGTACTTC. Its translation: CASSGFYEQYF.

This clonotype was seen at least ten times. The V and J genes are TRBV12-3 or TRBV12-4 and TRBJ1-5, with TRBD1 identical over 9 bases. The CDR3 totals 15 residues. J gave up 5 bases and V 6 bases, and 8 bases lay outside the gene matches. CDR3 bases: TGTGCCAGCAGCCCCGAAGGGACAGGGTATCAGCCCCAGCATTTT. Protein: CASSPEGTGYQPQHF.

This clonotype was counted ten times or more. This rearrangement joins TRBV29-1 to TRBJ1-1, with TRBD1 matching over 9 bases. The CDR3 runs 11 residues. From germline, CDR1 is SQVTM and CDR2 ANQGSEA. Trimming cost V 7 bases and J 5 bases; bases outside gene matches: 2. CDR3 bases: TGCAGCGGGGACAGGGAAACTGAAGCTTTCTTT. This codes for CSGDRETEAFF.

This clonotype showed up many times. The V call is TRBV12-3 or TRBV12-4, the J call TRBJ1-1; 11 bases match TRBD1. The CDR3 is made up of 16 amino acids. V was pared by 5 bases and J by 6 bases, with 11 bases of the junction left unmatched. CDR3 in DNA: TGTGCCAGCAGTCCCCTTGAGGGACAGGGGGGGCCTGAAGCTTTCTTT. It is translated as CASSPLEGQGGPEAFF.

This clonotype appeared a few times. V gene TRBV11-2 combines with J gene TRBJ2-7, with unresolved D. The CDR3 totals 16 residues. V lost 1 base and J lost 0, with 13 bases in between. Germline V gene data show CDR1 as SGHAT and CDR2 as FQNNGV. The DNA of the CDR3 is TGTGCCAGCAGCTTAGGACATCCCCTTAGCTCCTACGAGCAGTACTTC. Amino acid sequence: CASSLGHPLSSYEQYF.

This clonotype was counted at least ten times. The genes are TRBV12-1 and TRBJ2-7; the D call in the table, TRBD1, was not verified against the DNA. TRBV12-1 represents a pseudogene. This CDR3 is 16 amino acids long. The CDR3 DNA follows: TGTGCCAGCAGCACAACGAAGGGGGACACCCCATACGAGCAGTACTTC. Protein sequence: CASSTTKGDTPYEQYF.

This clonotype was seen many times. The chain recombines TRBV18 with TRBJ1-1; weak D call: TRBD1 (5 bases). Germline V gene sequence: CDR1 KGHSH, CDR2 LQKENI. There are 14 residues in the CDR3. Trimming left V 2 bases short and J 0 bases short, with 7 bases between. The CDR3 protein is CASSPAGMNTEAFF. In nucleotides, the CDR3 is TGTGCCAGCTCACCAGCAGGGATGAACACTGAAGCTTTCTTT.

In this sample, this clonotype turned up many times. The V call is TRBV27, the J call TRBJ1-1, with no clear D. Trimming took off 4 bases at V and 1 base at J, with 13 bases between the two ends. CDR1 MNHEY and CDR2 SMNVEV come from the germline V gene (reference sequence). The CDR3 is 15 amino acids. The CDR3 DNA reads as TGTGCCAGCAGTTCAGGACCGATTCCGAACACTGAAGCTTTCTTT. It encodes CASSSGPIPNTEAFF.

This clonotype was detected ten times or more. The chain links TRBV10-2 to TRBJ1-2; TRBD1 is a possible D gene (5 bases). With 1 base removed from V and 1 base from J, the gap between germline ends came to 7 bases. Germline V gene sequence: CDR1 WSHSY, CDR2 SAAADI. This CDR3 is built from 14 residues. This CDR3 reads CASSEYRNNYGYTF. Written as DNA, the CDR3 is TGCGCCAGCAGTGAGTACAGGAATAACTATGGCTACACCTTC.

CDR3 region: CASKIAGTDTQYF. As DNA, the CDR3 is TGTGCCAGCAAAATCGCCGGGACAGATACGCAGTATTTT. J is TRBJ2-3 and V is TRBV7-2; unclear D gene. In germline, CDR1 is SGHTA, CDR2 FQGNSA. Trimming took 7 bases from V and 3 from J, leaving 11 bases between them. The CDR3 contains 13 residues.

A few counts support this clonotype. CDR3: CASSVRRGPNYGYTF. CDR3 nucleotide sequence: TGTGCCAGCAGTGTACGGCGAGGCCCAAACTATGGCTACACCTTC. The chain recombines TRBV2 with TRBJ1-2; D not resolved. The CDR3 contains 15 residues. Germline CDR1 SNHLY, CDR2 FYNNEI. V was shortened by 4 bases and J by 2 bases, with 14 bases between the two germline ends.

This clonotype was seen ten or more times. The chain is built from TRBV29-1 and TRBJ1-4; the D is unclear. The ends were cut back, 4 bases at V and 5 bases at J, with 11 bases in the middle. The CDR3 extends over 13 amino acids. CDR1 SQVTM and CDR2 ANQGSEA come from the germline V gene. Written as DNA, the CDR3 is TGCAGCGTTGTAAGGACCGGGAATGAAAAACTGTTTTTT. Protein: CSVVRTGNEKLFF. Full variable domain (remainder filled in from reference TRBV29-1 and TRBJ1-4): SAVISQKPSRDICQRGTSLTIQCQVDSQVTMMFWYRQQPGQSLTLIATANQGSEATYESGFVIDKFPISRPNLTFSTLTVSNMSPEDSSIYLCSVVRTGNEKLFFGSGTQLSVL.

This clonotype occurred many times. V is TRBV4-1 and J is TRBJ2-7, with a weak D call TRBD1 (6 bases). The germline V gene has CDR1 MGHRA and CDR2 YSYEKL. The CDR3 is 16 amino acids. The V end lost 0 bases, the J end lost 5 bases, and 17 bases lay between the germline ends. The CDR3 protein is CASSQDGTQGSDEQYF. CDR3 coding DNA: TGCGCCAGCAGCCAAGACGGGACACAGGGCAGTGACGAGCAGTACTTC.

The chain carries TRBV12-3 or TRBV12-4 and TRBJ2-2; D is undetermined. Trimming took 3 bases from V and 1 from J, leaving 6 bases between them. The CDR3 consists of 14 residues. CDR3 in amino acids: CASSLNGNTGELFF. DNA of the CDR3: TGTGCCAGCAGTTTGAACGGGAACACCGGGGAGCTGTTTTTT.

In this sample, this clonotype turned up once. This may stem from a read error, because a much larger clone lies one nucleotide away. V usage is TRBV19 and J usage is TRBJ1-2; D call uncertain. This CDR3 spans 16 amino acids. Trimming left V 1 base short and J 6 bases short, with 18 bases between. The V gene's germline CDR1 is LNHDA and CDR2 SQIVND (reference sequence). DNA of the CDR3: TGTGCCAGTAGTATAGGCCTCACCGACATCGGCCATGGCTACACCTTC. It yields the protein CASSIGLTDIGHGYTF.

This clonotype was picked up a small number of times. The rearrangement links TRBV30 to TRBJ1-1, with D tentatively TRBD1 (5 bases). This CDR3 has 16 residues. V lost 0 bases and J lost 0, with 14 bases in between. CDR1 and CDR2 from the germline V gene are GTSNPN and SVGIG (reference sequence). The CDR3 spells CAWSVQYRGLNTEAFF. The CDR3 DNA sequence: TGTGCCTGGAGTGTACAATACCGGGGGTTGAACACTGAAGCTTTCTTT.

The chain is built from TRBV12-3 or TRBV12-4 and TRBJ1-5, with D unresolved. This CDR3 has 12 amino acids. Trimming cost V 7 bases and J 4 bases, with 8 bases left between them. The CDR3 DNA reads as TGTGCCAGCACTGATCCTAATCAGCCCCAGCATTTT. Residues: CASTDPNQPQHF.

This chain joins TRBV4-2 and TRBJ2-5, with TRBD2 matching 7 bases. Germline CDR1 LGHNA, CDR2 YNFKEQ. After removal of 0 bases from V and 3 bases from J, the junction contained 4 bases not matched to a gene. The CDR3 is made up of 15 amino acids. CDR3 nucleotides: TGTGCCAGCAGCCAAGATGACCTAGCGGAAGAGACCCAGTACTTC. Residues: CASSQDDLAEETQYF.

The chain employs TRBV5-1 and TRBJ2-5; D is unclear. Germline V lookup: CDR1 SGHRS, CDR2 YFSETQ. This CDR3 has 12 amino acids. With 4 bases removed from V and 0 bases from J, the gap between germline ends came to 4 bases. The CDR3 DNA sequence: TGCGCCAGCAGCACCAACCAAGAGACCCAGTACTTC. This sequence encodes CASSTNQETQYF.

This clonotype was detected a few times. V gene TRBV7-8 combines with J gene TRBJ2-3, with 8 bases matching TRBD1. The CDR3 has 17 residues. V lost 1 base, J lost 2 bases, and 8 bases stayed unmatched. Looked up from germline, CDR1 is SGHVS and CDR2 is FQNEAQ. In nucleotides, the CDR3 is TGTGCCAGCAGCTTAGAACAGGGGGTCATGTACACAGATACGCAGTATTTT. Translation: CASSLEQGVMYTDTQYF.

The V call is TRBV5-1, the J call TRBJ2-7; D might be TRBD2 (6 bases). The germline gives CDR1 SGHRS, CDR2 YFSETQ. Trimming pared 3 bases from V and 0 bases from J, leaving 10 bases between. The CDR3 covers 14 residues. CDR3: CASSWGTLSYEQYF. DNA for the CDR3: TGCGCCAGCAGCTGGGGGACTCTCTCCTACGAGCAGTACTTC.

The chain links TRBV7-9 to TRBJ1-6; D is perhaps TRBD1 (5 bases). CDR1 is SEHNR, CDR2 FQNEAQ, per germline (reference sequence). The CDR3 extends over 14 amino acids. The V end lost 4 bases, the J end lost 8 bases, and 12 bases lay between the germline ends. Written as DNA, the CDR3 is TGTGCCAGCAGCTCCGGGACCCTCGATTCACCCCTCCACTTT. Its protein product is CASSSGTLDSPLHF.

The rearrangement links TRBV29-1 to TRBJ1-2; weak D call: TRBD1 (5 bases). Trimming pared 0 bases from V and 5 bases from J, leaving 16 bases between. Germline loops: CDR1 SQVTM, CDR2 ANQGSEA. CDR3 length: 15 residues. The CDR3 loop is CSVEEQLSGPYGYTF. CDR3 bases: TGCAGCGTTGAAGAACAGTTATCGGGACCGTATGGCTACACCTTC.

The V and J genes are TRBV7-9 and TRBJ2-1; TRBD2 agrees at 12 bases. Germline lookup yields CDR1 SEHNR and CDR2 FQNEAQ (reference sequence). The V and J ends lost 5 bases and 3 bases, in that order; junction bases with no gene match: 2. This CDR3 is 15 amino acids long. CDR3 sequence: CASSRLAGDYNEQFF. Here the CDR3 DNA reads TGTGCCAGCAGCAGACTAGCGGGGGACTACAATGAGCAGTTCTTC.

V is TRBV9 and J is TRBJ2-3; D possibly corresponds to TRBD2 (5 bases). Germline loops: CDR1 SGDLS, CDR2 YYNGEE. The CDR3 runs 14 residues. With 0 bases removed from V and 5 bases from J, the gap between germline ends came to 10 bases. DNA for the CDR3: TGTGCCAGCAGCGTAGTCGGGGAAGGAGATACGCAGTATTTT. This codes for CASSVVGEGDTQYF. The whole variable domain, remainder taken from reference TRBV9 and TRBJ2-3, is DSGVTQTPKHLITATGQRVTLRCSPRSGDLSVYWYQQSLDQGLQFLIQYYNGEERAKGNILERFSAQQFPDLHSELNLSSLELGDSALYFCASSVVGEGDTQYFGPGTRLTVL.

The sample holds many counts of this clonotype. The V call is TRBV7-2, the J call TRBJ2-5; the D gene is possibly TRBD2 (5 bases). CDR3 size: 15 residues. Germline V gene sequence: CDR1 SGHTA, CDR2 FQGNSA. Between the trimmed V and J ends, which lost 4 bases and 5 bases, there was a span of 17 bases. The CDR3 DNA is TGTGCCAGCAGCTCCTCCCCGGCTAGCTGGGAGACCCAGTACTTC. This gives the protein CASSSSPASWETQYF.